Listed here are 11 T cell receptor beta chains from one sample, sequenced in a study of CXCR3-negative and CXCR3-positive naive CD8 T cells. cDNA libraries for TRB were generated by 5' RACE incorporating UMI labels. TCRdb reworked the 5' RACE reads into one entry per CDR3 protein, no DNA. The sample totals 8,500 to 10,000 distinct CDR3 sequences. Sequenced: naive CXCR3- CD8+ T cells from blood. The sample's subset: CD45RO-CCR7+CD27+CD95- naive CD8+ T cells lacking CXCR3 (TNR3-). The origin of the receptors is a human donor in good health. Some clones in this sample may be carry-over from other donors' samples.

The V gene is TRBV29-1, the J gene TRBJ2-3; TCRdb's assignment of TRBD2 cannot be checked, as there is no DNA. Germline V CDR1 and CDR2: SQVTM, ANQGSEA. The CDR3 runs 18 residues. CDR3 sequence reads: CSVEVEDIGRVYADTQYF.

This clonotype is called medium-sized based on its frequency. The chain carries TRBV13 and TRBJ2-1; TCRdb reports TRBD2, a call that lacks DNA to check it against. Germline V gives CDR1 PRHDT, CDR2 FYEKMQ (reference sequence). CDR3 length: 16 amino acids. The CDR3 spells CASSPGLAGVANEQFF.

The chain uses TRBV5-6 and TRBJ1-4; TCRdb's D gene call, TRBD1, goes unchecked for lack of DNA. The germline CDR1 and CDR2 sequences are SGHDT and YYEEEE. CDR3 length equals 15 residues. CDR3 residues: CASSAAGTGDQKLFF.

The chain links TRBV5-1 to TRBJ2-2; TCRdb's D call, TRBD1, is unchecked because there is no DNA. Germline-derived CDR1 and CDR2 are SGHRS and YFSETQ. This CDR3 is 16 amino acids long. CDR3 sequence: CASSLAGHLNTGELFF.

This clonotype shows up as medium-sized by frequency. The chain uses TRBV28 and TRBJ2-7. The CDR3 totals 13 residues. In germline, CDR1 is MDHEN, CDR2 SYDVKM. The CDR3: CASSPQVELEQYF.

The J gene is TRBJ2-1, the V gene TRBV15. Germline CDR1 reads LNHNV; CDR2 reads YYDKDF (reference sequence). The CDR3 has 15 amino acids. The CDR3 protein is CATSREPDTYNEQFF. Looking up the rest from reference TRBV15 and TRBJ2-1 gives the full variable domain: DAMVIQNPRYQVTQFGKPVTLSCSQTLNHNVMYWYQQKSSQAPKLLFHYYDKDFNNEADTPDNFQSRRPNTSFCFLDIRSPGLGDTAMYLCATSREPDTYNEQFFGPGTRLTVL.

Frequency places this clonotype as medium-sized (0.01 to 0.1%). The chain carries TRBV7-2 and TRBJ2-5; TCRdb designates TRBD1, a call that cannot be tested without DNA. This CDR3 is built from 15 residues. Germline assignment: CDR1 SGHTA and CDR2 FQGNSA. The CDR3 loop is CASSGGTGVWETQYF.

The V gene is TRBV15, the J gene TRBJ2-3. The CDR3 covers 14 residues. Germline CDR1 LNHNV, CDR2 YYDKDF (reference sequence). CDR3 in amino acids: CATSSDSRTDTQYF.

Measured by frequency, this clonotype is medium-sized. The chain joins TRBV12-3 or TRBV12-4 to TRBJ2-1; the TCRdb D gene call, TRBD1, has no DNA to confirm it. This CDR3 is 14 amino acids long. The CDR3 region is CASSPPGPYNEQFF.

The chain joins TRBV7-8 to TRBJ2-1; TCRdb proposes TRBD2, but this gene call is untestable without DNA. Germline assignment: CDR1 SGHVS and CDR2 FQNEAQ. The CDR3 extends over 16 amino acids. The CDR3 here is CASSLSPEGLYNEQFF.

The chain carries TRBV29-1 and TRBJ2-7; TCRdb indicates TRBD2, and absent DNA this call remains unverified. Germline CDR1 and CDR2: SQVTM and ANQGSEA. The CDR3 runs to 12 residues. The CDR3 protein is CSVTRGTYEQYF.